This T cell receptor (beta chain) is from a study of T cells in Graves' hyperthyroidism and ophthalmopathy. The PBMCs were taken from approximately 9 ml of fresh peripheral blood. Researchers took RNA transcripts and amplified the TCR beta CDR3 regions from them. HTBI primers were employed in a first-round RT-PCR of the TCR CDR3. TCRdb processed the multiplex PCR reads anew with MiXCR; each CDR3 protein has one entry. Of over 700,000 distinct CDR3 sequences in the sample, roughly 40% were seen once. The length of the CDR3 is 19 residues. The germline CDR1 and CDR2 sequences are SGHVS and FQNEAQ. Trimming cost V 0 bases and J 0 bases, with 15 bases left between them. This clonotype was observed at least ten times.

The source of this sequence is a man younger than 35 with Graves' hyperthyroidism. The sample consisted of blood. V usage is TRBV7-8 and J usage is TRBJ1-6; no clear D. This CDR3 is CASSLAVRSASSYNSPLHF. Written as DNA, the CDR3 is TGTGCCAGCAGCTTAGCGGTCAGGTCGGCTAGCTCCTATAATTCACCCCTCCACTTT.